This T cell receptor (beta chain) emerged from a study of a mutant IDH1 vaccine in newly diagnosed glioma. About the research overall: Patients were started on vaccination 4-6 weeks after radiotherapy alone, or with temozolomide cycles. The earlier regimen, radiotherapy, temozolomide, or both, was most often both. Overall study results and limits: Any relationship between pseudoprogression and changes in top peripheral T cell clonotypes seemed absent.

This CDR3 region has 14 residues. Germline CDR1 reads SEHNR; CDR2 reads FQNEAQ (reference sequence). V was shortened by 0 bases and J by 1 base, with 5 bases between the two germline ends. Here immunoSEQ multiplex PCR was the method, and the copy in TCRdb shows in-frame clones only, minus some. Seen here are about 24,000 clones, about four fifths observed once, and the top ten hold 3.5% to 4%. Details on this clone: The antigen is undetermined.

The time point here: week 47, end of study. One vaccine dose held 300 ug of mutant IDH1 20-mer peptide and came with topical imiquimod. During weeks 1, 3, 5, 7, 11, 15, 19 and 23, patients received eight vaccinations. The source is a man aged 40-49 years with glioma. Some clones in this sample may be carry-over from other donors' samples. The chain is built from TRBV7-9 and TRBJ2-3; D not certain. Sequencing was performed on PBMCs, taken from a glioma patient whose treatment included an IDH1 peptide vaccine. This CDR3 is CASSLAQGTDTQYF. The CDR3 region has the DNA TGTGCCAGCAGCTTAGCCCAGGGCACAGATACGCAGTATTTT.